This entry concerns a single T cell receptor beta chain. As yet, its antigen is unknown. This sample is drawn from a study of cytomegalovirus exposure and HLA in healthy donors. Overall study findings and caveats: Most TCR sequences were seen very rarely across donors, but some public TCRs occurred in many.

The CDR3 sequence is 18 residues long. The germline V gene has CDR1 MDHEN and CDR2 SYDVKM. V was cut by 8 bases and J by 6 bases, with 32 bases left in between. Repertoires were generated with immunoSEQ multiplex PCR, while TCRdb's copy carries only in-frame clones and drops some. This sample has 260,000 or so clones, with 87% found just once. The chain links TRBV28 to TRBJ2-7, with TRBD2 as a possible D gene (5 bases). The clonotype originates from a man younger than 30 in good health and CMV-seronegative. Sequencing was performed on PBMCs. The CDR3 nucleotides are TGTGCCAGCGTTGGAGTGAGGAAAGGACTCCCTCTCGTCCCCGAGCAGTACTTC. Protein product: CASVGVRKGLPLVPEQYF.